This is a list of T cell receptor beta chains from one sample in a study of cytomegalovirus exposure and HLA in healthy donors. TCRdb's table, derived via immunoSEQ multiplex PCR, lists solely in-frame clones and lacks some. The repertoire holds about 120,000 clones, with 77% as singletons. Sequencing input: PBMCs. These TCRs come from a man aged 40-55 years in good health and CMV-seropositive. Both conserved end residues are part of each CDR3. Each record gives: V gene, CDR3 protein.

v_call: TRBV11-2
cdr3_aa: CASSSPGGVAFF

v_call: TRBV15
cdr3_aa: CATSRDRGRTYEQYF

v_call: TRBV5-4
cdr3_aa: CASSGWAGGAGETQYF

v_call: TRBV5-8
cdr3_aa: CASSPQGVYNQPQHF

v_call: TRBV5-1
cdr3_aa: CASSPSGQGTDTQYF

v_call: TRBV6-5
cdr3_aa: CASSPGQLSYEQYF

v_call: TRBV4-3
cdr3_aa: CASSQTGDVGEQYF

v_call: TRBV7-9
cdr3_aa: CASSFRTGAGEQYF

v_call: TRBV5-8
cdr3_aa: CASSLSGQGWSNGYTF

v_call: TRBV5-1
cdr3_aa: CASSLDRNLYEQYF

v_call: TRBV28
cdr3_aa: CASSSTGAPNPGANVLTF

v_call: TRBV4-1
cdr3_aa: CASSPKTGGASYEQYF

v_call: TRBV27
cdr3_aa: CASSLDRRNLHF

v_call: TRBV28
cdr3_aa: CASSLFPQGWGSYNEQFF

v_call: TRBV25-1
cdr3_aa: CASSGQGARGNQPQHF

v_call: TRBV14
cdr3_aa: CASSSRTGGAFRETQYF

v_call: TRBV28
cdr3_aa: CASSSGGPADTQYF

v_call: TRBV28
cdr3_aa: CASSSGTPAAEQFF

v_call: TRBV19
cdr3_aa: CASSTRTDTQYF

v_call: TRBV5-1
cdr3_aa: CASSPTFQRVSYEQYF

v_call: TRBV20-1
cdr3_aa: CSARVPDEQYF

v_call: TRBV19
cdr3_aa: CASSTGQGYHEQYF

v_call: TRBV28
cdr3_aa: CASSPGTLIYEQYF